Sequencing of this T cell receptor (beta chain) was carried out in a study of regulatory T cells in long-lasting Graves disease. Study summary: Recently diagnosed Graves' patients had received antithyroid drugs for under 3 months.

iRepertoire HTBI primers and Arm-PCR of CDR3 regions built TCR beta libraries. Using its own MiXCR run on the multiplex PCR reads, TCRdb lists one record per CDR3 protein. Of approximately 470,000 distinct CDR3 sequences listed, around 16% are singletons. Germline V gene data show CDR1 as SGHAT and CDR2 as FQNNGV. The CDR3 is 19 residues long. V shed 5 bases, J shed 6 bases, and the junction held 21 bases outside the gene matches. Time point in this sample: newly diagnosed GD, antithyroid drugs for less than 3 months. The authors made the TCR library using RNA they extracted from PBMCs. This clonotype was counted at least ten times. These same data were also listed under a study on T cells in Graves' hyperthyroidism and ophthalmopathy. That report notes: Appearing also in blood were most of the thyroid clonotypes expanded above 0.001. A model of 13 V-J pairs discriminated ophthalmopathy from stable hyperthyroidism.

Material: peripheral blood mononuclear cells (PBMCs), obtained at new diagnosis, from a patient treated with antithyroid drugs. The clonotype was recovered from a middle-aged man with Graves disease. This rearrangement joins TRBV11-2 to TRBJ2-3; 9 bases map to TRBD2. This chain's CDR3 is CASSRALNRLAAKEDTQYF. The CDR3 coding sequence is TGTGCCAGCAGCAGGGCCCTAAACCGACTAGCGGCCAAGGAGGATACGCAGTATTTT.